This entry lists 19 T cell receptor beta chains sequenced from one sample in a study of shared clonotypes between healthy human individuals. The repertoire was sequenced with immunoSEQ multiplex PCR; TCRdb's copy has only in-frame clones and lacks some. The sample records about 2 million clones, 95% being singletons. The material sequenced was naive CD4+ T cells sorted from blood. Subset noted: CD45RA+ positively selected. The receptors shown here come from a man aged 18 to 30 in good health.

The chain has TRBV14 and TRBJ1-1, with 7 bases aligning to TRBD1. V lost 2 bases and J lost 6; bases outside the gene matches: 3. CDR3 length equals 13 residues. From germline, CDR1 is SGHDN and CDR2 FVKESK. The CDR3, as DNA: TGTGCCAGCAGCCAACGGGACAGCGCTGAAGCTTTCTTT. Protein sequence: CASSQRDSAEAFF.

The chain recombines TRBV10-1 with TRBJ1-6; D is possibly TRBD1 (5 bases). V lost 7 bases to trimming and J lost 4 bases, with 20 bases between them. Germline loops: CDR1 WNHNN, CDR2 SYGVQD (reference sequence). The CDR3 has 17 amino acids. Here the CDR3 reads CASNPGPASQYNSPLHF. The CDR3 DNA follows: TGCGCCAGCAACCCAGGGCCAGCCAGCCAATATAATTCACCCCTCCACTTT.

This sequence joins TRBV2 and TRBJ2-2; a possible D gene is TRBD2 (6 bases). There are 17 residues in the CDR3. The germline V and J ends were trimmed by 6 bases and 0 bases, with 17 bases remaining between them. Germline CDR1 reads SNHLY; CDR2 reads FYNNEI. In DNA form, the CDR3 reads TGTGCCAGCAGATATTCACTAGCCACGACGAACACCGGGGAGCTGTTTTTT. The encoded protein is CASRYSLATTNTGELFF.

The chain uses TRBV5-1 and TRBJ2-1, with TRBD1 matching over 7 bases. CDR3 length: 14 residues. The germline V gene encodes CDR1 SGHRS and CDR2 YFSETQ. Germline trimming cut 0 bases from V and 8 bases from J; bases unmatched to any gene: 5. CDR3 DNA: TGCGCCAGCAGCTTGGGGATACAGGGGTATGAGCAGTTCTTC. Translation: CASSLGIQGYEQFF.

The V gene is TRBV2, the J gene TRBJ2-1, with D unclear. Germline assignment: CDR1 SNHLY and CDR2 FYNNEI. CDR3 length equals 11 residues. With 4 bases removed from V and 8 bases from J, the gap between germline ends came to 6 bases. This chain's CDR3 is CASSGAHEQFF. In DNA form, the CDR3 reads TGTGCCAGCAGTGGGGCGCATGAGCAGTTCTTC.

This clone has a handful of counts. The same CDR3 arises from other DNA sequences in this sample as well. V usage is TRBV28 and J usage is TRBJ2-7; D is ambiguous. Germline lookup yields CDR1 MDHEN and CDR2 SYDVKM. V was clipped by 4 bases and J by 4 bases, with 5 bases between them. The CDR3 extends over 11 amino acids. DNA of the CDR3: TGTGCCAGCAGTTCCCGGTACGAGCAGTACTTC. Protein product: CASSSRYEQYF.

To note about this clone: Other DNA sequences in this specimen translate into the identical CDR3. This CDR3 is CASSLGAVNTEAFF. CDR3 DNA: TGTGCCAGCAGCTTAGGGGCAGTGAACACTGAAGCTTTCTTT. The rearrangement uses TRBV7-9 and TRBJ1-1; no firm D call. CDR3 length: 14 amino acids. Trimming left V 1 base short and J 0 bases short, with 6 bases between. Germline CDR1 is SEHNR and CDR2 is FQNEAQ (reference sequence).

The J gene is TRBJ2-7, the V gene TRBV5-4, with D perhaps matching TRBD2 (7 bases). The V end lost 4 bases, the J end lost 7 bases, and 21 bases lay between the germline ends. The CDR3 contains 15 residues. Germline V gene lookup returns CDR1 SGHNT and CDR2 YYREEE (reference sequence). The CDR3, as DNA: TGTGCCAGCAGCCGGTTCGACAGGCCGGGGGGTGAGCAGTACTTC. Encoded protein: CASSRFDRPGGEQYF.

The chain links TRBV27 to TRBJ2-7, with D tentatively TRBD2 (7 bases). CDR1 is MNHEY, CDR2 SMNVEV, per germline (reference sequence). The CDR3 spans 17 residues. V was clipped by 2 bases and J by 4 bases, with 21 bases between them. CDR3 nucleotide sequence: TGTGCCAGCAGTTTAAGGGGGGGACTGGGAGTTTTATACGAGCAGTACTTC. Amino acids: CASSLRGGLGVLYEQYF.

This clone was picked up one time. J is TRBJ1-1 and V is TRBV6-6; D not certain. The CDR3 runs to 13 residues. Germline lookup yields CDR1 MNHNY and CDR2 SVGAGI (reference sequence). Trimming stripped 8 bases from V and 1 base from J, with 11 bases between. The CDR3 sequence is CASSPSGNTEAFF. DNA of the CDR3: TGTGCCAGCTCACCAAGCGGGAACACTGAAGCTTTCTTT.

This chain links TRBV5-4 with TRBJ2-7; D ambiguous. Germline V gives CDR1 SGHNT, CDR2 YYREEE (reference sequence). The CDR3 sequence is 11 residues long. Trimming cost V 2 bases and J 5 bases, with 5 bases left between them. This chain's CDR3 is CASSFGDEQYF. For the CDR3, the DNA is TGTGCCAGCAGCTTTGGAGACGAGCAGTACTTC.

The V call is TRBV5-1, the J call TRBJ1-4; no firm D call. The germline V and J ends were trimmed by 0 bases and 5 bases, with 11 bases remaining between them. In germline, CDR1 is SGHRS, CDR2 YFSETQ. The length of the CDR3 is 15 residues. The CDR3 region has the DNA TGCGCCAGCAGCTTGGATGGACGGCGAAATGAAAAACTGTTTTTT. The encoded protein is CASSLDGRRNEKLFF. Looking up the rest from reference TRBV5-1 and TRBJ1-4 gives the full variable domain: KAGVTQTPRYLIKTRGQQVTLSCSPISGHRSVSWYQQTPGQGLQFLFEYFSETQRNKGNFPGRFSGRQFSNSRSEMNVSTLELGDSALYLCASSLDGRRNEKLFFGSGTQLSVL.

This clone was recorded once. The sample holds other DNA sequences that translate to the same CDR3. The chain joins TRBV11-2 to TRBJ2-2; D is perhaps TRBD1 (6 bases). The CDR3 runs to 15 residues. The V gene lost 3 bases and the J gene lost 0 bases, with 8 bases spanning the gap. In germline, CDR1 is SGHAT, CDR2 FQNNGV. CDR3 DNA sequence: TGTGCCAGCAGCTTGGCAGGGGCGAACACCGGGGAGCTGTTTTTT. Encoded protein: CASSLAGANTGELFF.

In nucleotides, the CDR3 is TGTGCCAGCAGTTTACGACCACAGCTACTAAATGAAAAACTGTTTTTT. Protein: CASSLRPQLLNEKLFF. V usage is TRBV28 and J usage is TRBJ1-4; D gene ambiguous. The V gene's germline CDR1 is MDHEN and CDR2 SYDVKM. Deletions cut 2 bases from V and 5 bases from J, with 15 bases between. The CDR3 runs 16 residues.

In its sample, this clone was seen once. This sample also contains other DNA sequences that code for the same CDR3. The CDR3: CSALHYEQYF. CDR3 coding DNA: TGCAGTGCGTTGCACTACGAGCAGTACTTC. The V and J genes are TRBV20-1 and TRBJ2-7, with unresolved D. V lost 6 bases, J lost 3 bases, and 6 bases lay in between. The CDR3 spans 10 residues. Germline assignment: CDR1 DFQATT and CDR2 SNEGSKA (reference sequence).

The V call is TRBV28, the J call TRBJ2-7, with D hard to call. The CDR3 covers 11 residues. The germline V gene encodes CDR1 MDHEN and CDR2 SYDVKM. Trimming took off 4 bases at V and 7 bases at J, with 8 bases between the two ends. The CDR3 sequence is CASSSYSEQYF. CDR3 sequence (DNA): TGTGCCAGCAGTTCCTACTCGGAGCAGTACTTC.

There are a few counts of this clone. The chain joins TRBV19 to TRBJ1-5; tentative D call: TRBD1 (6 bases). The CDR3 runs 13 residues. The ends were cut back, 4 bases at V and 7 bases at J, with 11 bases in the middle. Germline CDR1 and CDR2: LNHDA and SQIVND (reference sequence). CDR3 in DNA: TGTGCCAGTAGTAGGGCAGGGGAACAGCCCCAGCATTTT. The encoded protein is CASSRAGEQPQHF.

The chain couples TRBV6-5 to TRBJ1-6; 8 bases agree with TRBD1. Germline CDR1 reads MNHEY; CDR2 reads SVGAGI. V gave up 1 base and J gave up 10 bases; unmatched junction bases: 9. This CDR3 is built from 16 residues. CDR3 sequence reads: CASSYFPGQVGSPLHF. The DNA of the CDR3 is TGTGCCAGCAGTTACTTCCCGGGACAGGTTGGATCACCCCTCCACTTT.

In the case of this clone: Since a much larger clone is just one base distant, this may be a read error. This sequence joins TRBV11-3 and TRBJ2-7; D call uncertain. V was trimmed by 1 base and J by 6 bases, leaving 4 bases between them. The CDR3 loop spans 11 amino acids. Germline-derived CDR1 and CDR2 are SGHNT and YENEEA. The CDR3: CASSLGREQYF. The CDR3 nucleotides read TGTGCCAGCAGCTTAGGGCGCGAGCAGTACTTC.